This T cell receptor (beta chain) derives from a study of post-analysis software for immune sequencing data. Notes on the study in general: When patients were compared with controls, 4 or 5 TRBV segments were more frequent, TRBV5-6, TRBV5-1 and TRBV20-1 among them. Normalized Chao1 diversity in multiple sclerosis patients fell significantly below that of controls.

For this clonotype: The antigen is unknown.

CDR1 is SGHRS and CDR2 is YFSETQ in the germline V gene. The CDR3 loop spans 17 amino acids. The junction had 15 bases not matched to a gene; V was cut back by 4 bases and J by 4 bases. The authors incorporated unique molecular identifiers into the TCR beta cDNA libraries. TCRdb re-called the PCR reads with MiXCR, one entry per CDR3 protein. Found here are hundreds of thousands of distinct CDR3 sequences, 44% of them singletons; the top ten hold over 1.5%. This chain joins TRBV5-1 and TRBJ2-3; 7 nucleotides line up with TRBD2. The specimen sequenced was blood. This clonotype originated in a girl between 5 and 17 years old with multiple sclerosis. The CDR3 bases are TGCGCCAGCAGCCGGGGAATCCAGGCGGGAGTTCCAGATACGCAGTATTTT. Protein: CASSRGIQAGVPDTQYF.